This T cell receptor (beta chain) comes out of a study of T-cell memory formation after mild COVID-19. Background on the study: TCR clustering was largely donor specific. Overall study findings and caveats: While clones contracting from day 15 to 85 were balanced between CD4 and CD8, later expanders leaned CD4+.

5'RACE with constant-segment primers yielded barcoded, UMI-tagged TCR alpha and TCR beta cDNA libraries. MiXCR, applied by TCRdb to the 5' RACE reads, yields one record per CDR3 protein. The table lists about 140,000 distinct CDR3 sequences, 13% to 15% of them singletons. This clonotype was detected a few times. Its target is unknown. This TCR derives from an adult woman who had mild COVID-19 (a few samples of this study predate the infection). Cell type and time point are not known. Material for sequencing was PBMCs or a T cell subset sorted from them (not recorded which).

The CDR3 DNA sequence: TGTGCCAGCAGCCAAGAAATATTATGGGGAGCCAAAATACCTACTAGCACAGATACGCAGTATTTT. It specifies CASSQEILWGAKIPTSTDTQYF. This chain connects TRBV3-1 to TRBJ2-3, with D perhaps matching TRBD2 (5 bases). Germline assignment: CDR1 LGHDT and CDR2 YNNKEL (reference sequence). The CDR3 is 22 amino acids. Trimming cost V 0 bases and J 0 bases, with 28 bases left between them.